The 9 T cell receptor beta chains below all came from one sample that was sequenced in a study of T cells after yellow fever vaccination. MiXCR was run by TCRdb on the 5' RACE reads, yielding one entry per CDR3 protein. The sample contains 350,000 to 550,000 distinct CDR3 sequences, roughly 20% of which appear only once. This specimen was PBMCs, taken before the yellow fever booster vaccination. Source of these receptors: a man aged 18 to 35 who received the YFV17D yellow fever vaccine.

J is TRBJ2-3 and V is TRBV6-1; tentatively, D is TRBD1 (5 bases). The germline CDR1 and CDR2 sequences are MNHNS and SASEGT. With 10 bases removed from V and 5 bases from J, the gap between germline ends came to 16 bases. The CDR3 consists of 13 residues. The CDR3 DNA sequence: TGTGCCATCCTTCGAAGGGGTGAAGATACGCAGTATTTT. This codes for CAILRRGEDTQYF.

The DNA for the CDR3 is TGTGCCAGCAGTGATTGGGACAGGCCGACAAAACTGTTTTTT. Translating gives CASSDWDRPTKLFF. V and J are TRBV2 and TRBJ1-4, with TRBD1 matching 8 bases. V lost 3 bases, J lost 10 bases, and 7 bases stayed unmatched. The germline V gene has CDR1 SNHLY and CDR2 FYNNEI. This CDR3 is built from 14 residues.

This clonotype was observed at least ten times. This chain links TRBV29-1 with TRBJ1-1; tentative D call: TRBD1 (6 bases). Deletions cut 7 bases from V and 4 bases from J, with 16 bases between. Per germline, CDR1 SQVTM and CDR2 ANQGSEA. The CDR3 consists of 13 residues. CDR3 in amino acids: CSAHRDMGTEAFF. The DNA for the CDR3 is TGCAGCGCGCACAGGGACATGGGCACTGAAGCTTTCTTT.

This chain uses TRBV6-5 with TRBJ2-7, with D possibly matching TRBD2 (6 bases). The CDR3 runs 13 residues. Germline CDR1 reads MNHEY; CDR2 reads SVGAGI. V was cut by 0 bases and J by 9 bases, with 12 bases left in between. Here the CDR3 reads CASSYSGGLGQYF. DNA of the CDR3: TGTGCCAGCAGTTACTCCGGGGGACTCGGGCAGTACTTC.

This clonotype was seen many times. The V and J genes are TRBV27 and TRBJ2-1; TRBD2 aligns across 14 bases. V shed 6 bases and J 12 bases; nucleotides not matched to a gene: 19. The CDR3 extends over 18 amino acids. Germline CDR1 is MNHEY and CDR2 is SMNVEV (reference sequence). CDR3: CASSTYGTQTSGGATQFF. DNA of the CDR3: TGTGCCAGCAGCACCTACGGGACGCAGACTAGCGGGGGGGCCACGCAGTTCTTC.

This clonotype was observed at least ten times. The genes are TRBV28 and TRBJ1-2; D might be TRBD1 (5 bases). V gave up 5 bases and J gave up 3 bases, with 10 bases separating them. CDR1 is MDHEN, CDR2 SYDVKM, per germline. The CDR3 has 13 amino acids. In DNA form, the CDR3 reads TGTGCCAGCAGTCCGGGGGGGGACTATGGCTACACCTTC. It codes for CASSPGGDYGYTF.

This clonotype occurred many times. CDR3 in amino acids: CASSTRQGAIEQYV. For the CDR3, the DNA is TGTGCCAGCAGCACACGACAGGGGGCCATCGAGCAGTACGTC. This chain connects TRBV6-2 or TRBV6-3 to TRBJ2-7; TRBD1 aligns across 10 bases. Germline assignment: CDR1 MNHEY and CDR2 SVGEGT. The CDR3 is 14 amino acids. V lost 6 bases, J lost 6 bases, and 8 bases stayed unmatched.

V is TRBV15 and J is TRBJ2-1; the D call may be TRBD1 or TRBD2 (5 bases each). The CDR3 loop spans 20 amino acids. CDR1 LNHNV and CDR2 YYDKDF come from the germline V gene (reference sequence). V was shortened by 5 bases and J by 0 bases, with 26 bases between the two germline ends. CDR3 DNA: TGTGCCACCAGCGGCCCAACCGGGACCACCGTGGTCCGCTCCTACAATGAGCAGTTCTTC. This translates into CATSGPTGTTVVRSYNEQFF.

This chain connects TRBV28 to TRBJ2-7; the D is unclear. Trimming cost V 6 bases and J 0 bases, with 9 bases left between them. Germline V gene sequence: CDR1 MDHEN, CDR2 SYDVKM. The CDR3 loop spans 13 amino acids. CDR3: CASRDSSSYEQYV. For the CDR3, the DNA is TGTGCCAGCAGGGATTCGAGCTCCTACGAGCAGTACGTC.